A selection of T cell receptor beta chains follows, all from one sample in a study of shared clonotypes between healthy human individuals. Only in-frame clones appear in the TCRdb table, and some are missing; sequencing was by immunoSEQ multiplex PCR. The sample contains just over 2,000,000 clones, about 95% of which appear only once. Sequenced sample: naive CD4+ T cells sorted from blood. The source is a young man in good health. The conserved cysteine and the conserved F or W are not part of the CDR3 here. Each record gives: D gene, J gene, V gene, CDR3 protein. D genes are given only for firm matches.

d_gene: .
j_gene: TRBJ1-1
v_gene: TRBV5-6
CDR3aa: ASSFKGHVDTEAF

d_gene: TRBD2
j_gene: TRBJ2-2
v_gene: TRBV10-3
CDR3aa: AISIGLAGKAGELF

d_gene: .
j_gene: TRBJ2-2
v_gene: TRBV20-1
CDR3aa: SASGPGQLF

d_gene: .
j_gene: TRBJ1-2
v_gene: TRBV6-1
CDR3aa: ASTEGQHGAYGYT

d_gene: .
j_gene: TRBJ1-1
v_gene: TRBV27
CDR3aa: ASADPGWMNTEAF

d_gene: .
j_gene: TRBJ2-2
v_gene: TRBV30
CDR3aa: AWGPGRAPGELF

d_gene: .
j_gene: TRBJ2-3
v_gene: TRBV12-5
CDR3aa: ASGSPGPFAQY

d_gene: .
j_gene: TRBJ2-7
v_gene: TRBV27
CDR3aa: ASSLDPGHSYEQY

d_gene: .
j_gene: TRBJ2-7
v_gene: TRBV7-9
CDR3aa: ASSLLSFEEQY

d_gene: .
j_gene: TRBJ2-1
v_gene: TRBV11-2
CDR3aa: ASSAVVGGFNEQF

d_gene: TRBD2
j_gene: TRBJ2-1
v_gene: TRBV10-3
CDR3aa: AISESIAGDNEQF

d_gene: TRBD2
j_gene: TRBJ2-3
v_gene: TRBV28
CDR3aa: ASLASGGYDTQY

d_gene: .
j_gene: TRBJ2-7
v_gene: TRBV29-1
CDR3aa: SVDSDGYEQY

d_gene: .
j_gene: TRBJ2-3
v_gene: TRBV18
CDR3aa: ASSPPRSGPSTDTQY

d_gene: .
j_gene: TRBJ2-7
v_gene: TRBV18
CDR3aa: ASSPPNPGVHEQY

d_gene: TRBD1
j_gene: TRBJ2-2
v_gene: TRBV5-6
CDR3aa: ASSFRDRGFGELF